This passage covers 14 T cell receptor beta chains from one sample sequenced in a study of cytomegalovirus exposure and HLA in healthy donors. Primers: 60 Vbeta forward and 13 Jbeta reverse. Method: immunoSEQ multiplex PCR; TCRdb's copy keeps in-frame clones and lacks some. The sample lists about 100,000 clones, 65% to 85% occurring once. The specimen was PBMCs. All receptors derive from a woman in her thirties or forties in good health and CMV-seronegative.

The rearrangement uses TRBV15 and TRBJ1-3; D gene ambiguous. Trimming took off 0 bases at V and 1 base at J, with 7 bases between the two ends. CDR3 size: 15 residues. Germline lookup yields CDR1 LNHNV and CDR2 YYDKDF (reference sequence). CDR3 sequence (DNA): TGTGCCACCAGCAGAGATCGAGGATCTGGAAACACCATATATTTT. Amino acid sequence: CATSRDRGSGNTIYF.

V is TRBV7-2 and J is TRBJ2-5; 8 bases are shared with TRBD2. The DNA end lines up better with TRBJ2-7; the J call may be wrong. Per germline, CDR1 SGHTA and CDR2 FQGNSA. The CDR3 totals 14 residues. The CDR3 loop is CASSLALAAYEQYF. In nucleotides, the CDR3 is TGTGCCAGCAGCTTGGCACTAGCGGCCTACGAGCAGTACTTC.

CDR3 coding DNA: TGTGCCAGCAGGCCCTGGGGGGGCAAAGCTTTCTTT. It encodes CASRPWGGKAFF. The gene calls are TRBV6-6 and TRBJ1-1; D is possibly TRBD1 (6 bases). The CDR3 is made up of 12 amino acids. The germline gives CDR1 MNHNY, CDR2 SVGAGI (reference sequence). V gave up 6 bases and J gave up 9 bases, with 14 bases separating them.

This clone was recorded once. The rearrangement links TRBV9 to TRBJ2-7; 12 bases match TRBD2. J was trimmed by 7 bases and V by 4 bases; bases with no gene match: 9. CDR1 and CDR2 (germline): SGDLS, YYNGEE. This CDR3 spans 15 amino acids. CDR3 nucleotides: TGTGCCAGCAGCCCCCGACTAGCGGGAGTGGGGGAGCAGTACTTC. It yields the protein CASSPRLAGVGEQYF.

This sequence joins TRBV5-8 and TRBJ1-1; D uncertain. The V and J ends lost 4 bases and 7 bases respectively, with 11 bases between them. Germline CDR1 SGHTS, CDR2 YDEGEE. This CDR3 region has 12 residues. CDR3 amino acids: CASSLRGSEAFF. The CDR3 DNA reads TGTGCCAGCAGCCTCCGTGGGAGTGAAGCTTTCTTT.

V and J are TRBV7-6 and TRBJ2-7, with 7 bases that match TRBD1. J gave up 3 bases and V 5 bases, and 10 bases lay outside the gene matches. Germline lookup yields CDR1 SGHVS and CDR2 FNYEAQ. The CDR3 runs to 15 residues. Written as DNA, the CDR3 is TGTGCCAGCAGCACAGAGACAGGGACCTTCTACGAGCAGTACTTC. It translates to CASSTETGTFYEQYF. Complete variable domain (other parts from reference TRBV7-6 and TRBJ2-7): GAGVSQSPRYKVTKRGQDVALRCDPISGHVSLYWYRQALGQGPEFLTYFNYEAQQDKSGLPNDRFSAERPEGSISTLTIQRTEQRDSAMYRCASSTETGTFYEQYFGPGTRLTVT.

This clone occurred a few times. This sequence joins TRBV6-1 and TRBJ2-1; TRBD1 agrees at 11 bases. Germline V gives CDR1 MNHNS, CDR2 SASEGT. This CDR3 has 15 residues. V was clipped by 7 bases and J by 9 bases; unmatched bases: 11. The CDR3 protein is CASTTGTGGLSEQFF. CDR3 nucleotides: TGTGCCAGCACAACCGGGACAGGGGGTCTCTCTGAGCAGTTCTTC.

In this sample, this clone turned up once. The V and J genes are TRBV28 and TRBJ2-7; D may be TRBD1 (6 bases). V shed 4 bases and J shed 2 bases, with 15 bases lying between them. The CDR3 has 15 amino acids. CDR1 and CDR2 from the germline V gene are MDHEN and SYDVKM. The CDR3 loop is CASSYPGTPAYEQYF. The CDR3 region has the DNA TGTGCCAGCAGTTATCCCGGGACACCCGCCTACGAGCAGTACTTC.

The V gene is TRBV25-1, the J gene TRBJ2-7, with 8 nucleotides matching TRBD2. Germline V gives CDR1 MGHDK, CDR2 SYGVNS. With 10 bases clipped from V and 5 bases from J, the junction kept 13 bases outside the gene matches. This CDR3 comprises 14 residues. CDR3 protein: CATSGERESNEQYF. The CDR3 nucleotides are TGTGCCACCTCCGGCGAGCGGGAGAGCAACGAGCAGTACTTC.

The chain has TRBV7-8 and TRBJ1-2; 10 bases match TRBD1. Looked up from germline, CDR1 is SGHVS and CDR2 is FQNEAQ. V trimming: 2 bases; J trimming: 4 bases; junction bases outside the gene matches: 4. The CDR3 contains 15 residues. The CDR3 DNA sequence: TGTGCCAGCAGCTTACTGGGACAGGGGACCTATGGCTACACCTTC. This sequence encodes CASSLLGQGTYGYTF. The variable domain in full, with the rest retrieved from reference TRBV7-8 and TRBJ1-2, is GAGVSQSPRYKVAKRGQDVALRCDPISGHVSLFWYQQALGQGPEFLTYFQNEAQLDKSGLPSDRFFAERPEGSVSTLKIQRTQQEDSAVYLCASSLLGQGTYGYTFGSGTRLTVV.

The V and J genes are TRBV30 and TRBJ2-7, with TRBD2 matching over 8 bases. V was pared by 7 bases and J by 3 bases, with 8 bases of the junction left unmatched. The CDR3 runs to 13 residues. Germline V gene lookup returns CDR1 GTSNPN and CDR2 SVGIG (reference sequence). The chain's CDR3 is CASAGAGFYEQYF. CDR3 in DNA: TGTGCCTCAGCGGGGGCCGGTTTCTACGAGCAGTACTTC.

The V gene is TRBV7-2, the J gene TRBJ2-3; TRBD2 might be the D (6 bases). The CDR3 contains 15 residues. Trimming removed 1 base at V and 4 bases at J, with 12 bases between. Germline values: CDR1 SGHTA, CDR2 FQGNSA. CDR3 nucleotides: TGTGCCAGCAGCTTAGGGGACTCATTGGCAGATACGCAGTATTTT. Protein sequence: CASSLGDSLADTQYF. Using reference TRBV7-2 and TRBJ2-3 for the parts outside the CDR3, the full variable domain is GAGVSQSPSNKVTEKGKDVELRCDPISGHTALYWYRQSLGQGLEFLIYFQGNSAPDKSGLPSDRFSAERTGGSVSTLTIQRTQQEDSAVYLCASSLGDSLADTQYFGPGTRLTVL.

The V and J genes are TRBV5-1 and TRBJ2-2, with 12 bases matching TRBD1. The CDR3 totals 17 residues. Looked up from germline, CDR1 is SGHRS and CDR2 is YFSETQ. The ends lost 3 bases at V and 3 bases at J; junction bases unmatched: 6. The chain's CDR3 is CASSSSRDRGHTGELFF. As DNA, the CDR3 is TGCGCCAGCAGCTCGTCCCGGGACAGGGGGCACACCGGGGAGCTGTTTTTT. Combining the CDR3 with reference TRBV5-1 and TRBJ2-2 gives the whole variable domain KAGVTQTPRYLIKTRGQQVTLSCSPISGHRSVSWYQQTPGQGLQFLFEYFSETQRNKGNFPGRFSGRQFSNSRSEMNVSTLELGDSALYLCASSSSRDRGHTGELFFGEGSRLTVL.

The chain joins TRBV7-9 to TRBJ2-3; D is perhaps TRBD2 (11 bases). V gave up 6 bases and J gave up 6 bases, with 31 bases separating them. Germline V gene lookup returns CDR1 SEHNR and CDR2 FQNEAQ (reference sequence). The CDR3 totals 19 residues. For the CDR3, the DNA is TGTGCCAGCAGGACCGGGACAGGGGAAACTAGCGGGAGACCCGATACGCAGTATTTT. This encodes CASRTGTGETSGRPDTQYF.